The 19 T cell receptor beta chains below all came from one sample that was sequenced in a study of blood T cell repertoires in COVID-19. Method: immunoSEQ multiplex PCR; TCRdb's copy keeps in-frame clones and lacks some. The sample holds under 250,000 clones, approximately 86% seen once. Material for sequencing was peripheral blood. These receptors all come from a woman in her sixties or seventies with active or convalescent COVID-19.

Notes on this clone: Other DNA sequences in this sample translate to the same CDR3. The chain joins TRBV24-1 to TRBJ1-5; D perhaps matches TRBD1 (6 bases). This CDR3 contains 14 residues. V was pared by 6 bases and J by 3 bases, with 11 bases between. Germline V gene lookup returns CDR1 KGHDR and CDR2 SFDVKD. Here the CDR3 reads CATSQTGNNQPQHF. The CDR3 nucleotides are TGTGCCACCAGTCAAACAGGGAACAATCAGCCCCAGCATTTT.

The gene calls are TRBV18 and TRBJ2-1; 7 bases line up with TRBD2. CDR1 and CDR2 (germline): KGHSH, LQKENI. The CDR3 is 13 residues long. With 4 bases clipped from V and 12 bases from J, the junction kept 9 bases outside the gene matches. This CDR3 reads CASSQGGARAQFF. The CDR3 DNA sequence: TGTGCCAGCTCACAGGGAGGGGCAAGGGCGCAGTTCTTC. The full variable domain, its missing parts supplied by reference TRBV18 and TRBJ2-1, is NAGVMQNPRHLVRRRGQEARLRCSPMKGHSHVYWYRQLPEEGLKFMVYLQKENIIDESGMPKERFSAEFPKEGPSILRIQQVVRGDSAAYFCASSQGGARAQFFGPGTRLTVL.

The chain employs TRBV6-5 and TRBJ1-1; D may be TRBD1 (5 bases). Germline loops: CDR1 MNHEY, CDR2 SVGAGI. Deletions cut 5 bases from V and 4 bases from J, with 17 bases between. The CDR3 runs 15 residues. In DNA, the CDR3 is TGTGCCAGCAGTCTCAGCCAGGGCACGGGCACTGAAGCTTTCTTT. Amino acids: CASSLSQGTGTEAFF.

CDR3 nucleotides: TGTGCCAGTAGAAGAGACAGGGGAGCTGGAAACACCATATATTTT. Translating gives CASRRDRGAGNTIYF. The chain couples TRBV19 to TRBJ1-3; 8 nucleotides match TRBD1. After removal of 6 bases from V and 2 bases from J, the junction contained 6 bases not matched to a gene. CDR3 length: 15 amino acids. CDR1 and CDR2 from the germline V gene are LNHDA and SQIVND (reference sequence).

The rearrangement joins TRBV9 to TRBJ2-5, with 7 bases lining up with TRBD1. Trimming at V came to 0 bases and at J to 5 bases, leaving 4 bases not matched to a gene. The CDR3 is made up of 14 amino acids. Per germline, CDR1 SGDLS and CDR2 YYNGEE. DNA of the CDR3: TGTGCCAGCAGCGTAGGACAGGGTTTCGAGACCCAGTACTTC. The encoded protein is CASSVGQGFETQYF.

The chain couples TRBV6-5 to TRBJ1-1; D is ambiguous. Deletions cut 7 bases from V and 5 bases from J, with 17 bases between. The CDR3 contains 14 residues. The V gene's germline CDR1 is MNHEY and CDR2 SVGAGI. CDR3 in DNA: TGTGCCAGCAAAAATGTAGGCCGAGGGACTGAAGCTTTCTTT. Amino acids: CASKNVGRGTEAFF.

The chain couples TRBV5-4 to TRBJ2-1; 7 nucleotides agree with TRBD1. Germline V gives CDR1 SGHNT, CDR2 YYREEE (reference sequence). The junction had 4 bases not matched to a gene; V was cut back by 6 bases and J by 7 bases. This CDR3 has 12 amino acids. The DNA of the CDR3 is TGTGCCAGCAAACAGGGGCAGAATGAGCAGTTCTTC. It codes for CASKQGQNEQFF. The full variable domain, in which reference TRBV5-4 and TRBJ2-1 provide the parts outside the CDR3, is ETGVTQSPTHLIKTRGQQVTLRCSSQSGHNTVSWYQQALGQGPQFIFQYYREEENGRGNFPPRFSGLQFPNYSSELNVNALELDDSALYLCASKQGQNEQFFGPGTRLTVL.

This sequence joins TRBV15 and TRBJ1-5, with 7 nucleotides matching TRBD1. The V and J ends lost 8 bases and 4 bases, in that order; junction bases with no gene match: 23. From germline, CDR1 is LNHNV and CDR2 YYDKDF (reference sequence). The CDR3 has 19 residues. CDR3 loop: CATGPSGQEERGPNQPQHF. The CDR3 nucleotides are TGTGCCACCGGCCCCTCCGGACAGGAAGAACGGGGGCCAAATCAGCCCCAGCATTTT.

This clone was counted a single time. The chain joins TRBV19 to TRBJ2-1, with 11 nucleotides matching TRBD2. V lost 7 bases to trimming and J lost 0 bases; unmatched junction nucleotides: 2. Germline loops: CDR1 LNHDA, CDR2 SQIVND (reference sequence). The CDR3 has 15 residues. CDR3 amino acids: CASTLAGGSYNEQFF. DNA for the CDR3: TGTGCCAGTACTCTAGCGGGGGGCTCCTACAATGAGCAGTTCTTC.

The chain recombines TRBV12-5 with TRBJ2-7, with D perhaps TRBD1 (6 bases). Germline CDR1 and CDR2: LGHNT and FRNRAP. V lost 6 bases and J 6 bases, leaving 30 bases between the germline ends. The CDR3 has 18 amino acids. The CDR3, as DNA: TGTGCTAGTGGCCTCCGTTTACTTTCGGGAACAGGGAGCTCCGAGCAGTACTTC. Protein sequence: CASGLRLLSGTGSSEQYF.

The CDR3, as DNA: TGTGCCAGCAGTTTACACCGGGAGGGCAATCAGCCCCAGCATTTT. As protein: CASSLHREGNQPQHF. This chain links TRBV28 with TRBJ1-5; no clear D. V lost 2 bases and J lost 2, with 10 bases in between. Germline assignment: CDR1 MDHEN and CDR2 SYDVKM. The length of the CDR3 is 15 residues.

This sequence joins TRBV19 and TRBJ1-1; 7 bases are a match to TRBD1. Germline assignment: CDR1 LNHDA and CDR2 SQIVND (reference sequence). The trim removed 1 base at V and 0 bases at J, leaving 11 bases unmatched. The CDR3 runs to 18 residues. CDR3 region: CASSIGLEGTAVNTEAFF. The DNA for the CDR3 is TGTGCCAGTAGTATAGGTCTGGAAGGGACAGCGGTGAACACTGAAGCTTTCTTT.

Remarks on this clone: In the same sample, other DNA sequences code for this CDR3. The CDR3 loop reads CASSVGGGSYNEQFF. The CDR3, as DNA: TGTGCCAGCAGCGTAGGCGGGGGGTCCTACAATGAGCAGTTCTTC. The V call is TRBV9, the J call TRBJ2-1; 8 bases match TRBD2. The CDR3 is 15 amino acids. J lost 1 base, V lost 0 bases, and 0 bases had no gene match. Germline V lookup: CDR1 SGDLS, CDR2 YYNGEE. The full variable domain, rest sourced from reference TRBV9 and TRBJ2-1, is DSGVTQTPKHLITATGQRVTLRCSPRSGDLSVYWYQQSLDQGLQFLIQYYNGEERAKGNILERFSAQQFPDLHSELNLSSLELGDSALYFCASSVGGGSYNEQFFGPGTRLTVL.

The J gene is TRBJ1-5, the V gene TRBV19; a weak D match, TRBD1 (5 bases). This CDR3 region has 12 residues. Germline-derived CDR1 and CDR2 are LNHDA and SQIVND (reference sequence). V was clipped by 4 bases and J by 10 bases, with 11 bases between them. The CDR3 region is CASSRGLQPQHF. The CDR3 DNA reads TGTGCCAGTAGTAGGGGACTCCAACCCCAGCATTTT. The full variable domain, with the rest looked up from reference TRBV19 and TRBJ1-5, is DGGITQSPKYLFRKEGQNVTLSCEQNLNHDAMYWYRQDPGQGLRLIYYSQIVNDFQKGDIAEGYSVSREKKESFPLTVTSAQKNPTAFYLCASSRGLQPQHFGDGTRLSIL.

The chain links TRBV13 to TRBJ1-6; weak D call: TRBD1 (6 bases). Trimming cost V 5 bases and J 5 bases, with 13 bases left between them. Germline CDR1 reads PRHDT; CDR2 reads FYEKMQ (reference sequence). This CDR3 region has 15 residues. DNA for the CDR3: TGTGCCAGCAGCCCCAGGGGAAAGAATAATTCACCCCTCCACTTT. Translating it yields CASSPRGKNNSPLHF.

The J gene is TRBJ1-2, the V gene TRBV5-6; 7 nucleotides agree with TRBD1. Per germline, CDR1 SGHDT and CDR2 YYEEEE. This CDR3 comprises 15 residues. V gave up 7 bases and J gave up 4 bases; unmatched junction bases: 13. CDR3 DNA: TGTGCCAGCTCACAGGGGTCCGGGACGGTCTATGGCTACACCTTC. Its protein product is CASSQGSGTVYGYTF.

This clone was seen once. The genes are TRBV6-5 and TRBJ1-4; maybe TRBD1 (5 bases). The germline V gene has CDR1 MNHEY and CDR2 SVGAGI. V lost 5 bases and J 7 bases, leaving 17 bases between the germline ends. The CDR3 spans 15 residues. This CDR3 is CASSRQGRLSEKLFF. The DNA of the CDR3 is TGTGCCAGCAGTCGCCAGGGCAGATTGAGTGAAAAACTGTTTTTT.

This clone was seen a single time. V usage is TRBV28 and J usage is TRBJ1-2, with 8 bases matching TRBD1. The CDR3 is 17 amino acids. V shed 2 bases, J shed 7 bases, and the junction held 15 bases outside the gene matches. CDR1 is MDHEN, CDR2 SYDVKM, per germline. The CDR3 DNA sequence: TGTGCCAGCAGTTTAGGAGGGACAGGAGGATATTGGGGTGGCTACACCTTC. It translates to CASSLGGTGGYWGGYTF.

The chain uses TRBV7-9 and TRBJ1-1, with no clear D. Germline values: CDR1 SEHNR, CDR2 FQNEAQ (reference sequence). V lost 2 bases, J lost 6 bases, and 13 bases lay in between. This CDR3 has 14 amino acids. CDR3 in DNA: TGTGCCAGCAGCTTAATGAAGGAGATCTCTGAAGCTTTCTTT. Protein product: CASSLMKEISEAFF. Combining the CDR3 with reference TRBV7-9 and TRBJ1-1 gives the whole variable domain DTGVSQNPRHKITKRGQNVTFRCDPISEHNRLYWYRQTLGQGPEFLTYFQNEAQLEKSRLLSDRFSAERPKGSFSTLEIQRTEQGDSAMYLCASSLMKEISEAFFGQGTRLTVV.